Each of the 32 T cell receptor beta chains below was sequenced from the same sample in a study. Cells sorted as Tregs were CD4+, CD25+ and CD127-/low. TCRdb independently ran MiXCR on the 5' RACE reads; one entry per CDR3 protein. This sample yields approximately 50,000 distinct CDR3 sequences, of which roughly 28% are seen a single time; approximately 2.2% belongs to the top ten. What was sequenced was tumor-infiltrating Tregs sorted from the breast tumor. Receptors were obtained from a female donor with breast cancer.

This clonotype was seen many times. This CDR3 is CASSYSPGPNNEQFF. The CDR3 nucleotides are TGTGCCAGCAGTTACTCACCAGGCCCGAACAATGAGCAGTTCTTC. This chain uses TRBV6-5 with TRBJ2-1; D unclear. The V and J ends lost 0 bases and 5 bases respectively, with 11 bases between them. The CDR3 extends over 15 amino acids. The germline CDR1 and CDR2 sequences are MNHEY and SVGAGI.

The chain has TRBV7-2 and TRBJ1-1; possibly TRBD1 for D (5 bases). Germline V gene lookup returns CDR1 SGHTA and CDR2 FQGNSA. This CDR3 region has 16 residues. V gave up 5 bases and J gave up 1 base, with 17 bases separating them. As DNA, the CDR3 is TGTGCCAGCAGCGTATGGGGGTCCCTGGGGAACACTGAAGCTTTCTTT. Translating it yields CASSVWGSLGNTEAFF.

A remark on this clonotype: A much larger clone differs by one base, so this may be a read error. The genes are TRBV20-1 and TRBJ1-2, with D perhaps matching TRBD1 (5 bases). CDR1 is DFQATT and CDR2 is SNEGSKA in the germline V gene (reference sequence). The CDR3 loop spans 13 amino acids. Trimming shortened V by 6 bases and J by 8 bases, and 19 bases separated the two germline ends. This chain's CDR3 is CSALVRDVGGYTF. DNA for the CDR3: TGCAGTGCACTTGTCAGGGACGTGGGGGGCTACACCTTC.

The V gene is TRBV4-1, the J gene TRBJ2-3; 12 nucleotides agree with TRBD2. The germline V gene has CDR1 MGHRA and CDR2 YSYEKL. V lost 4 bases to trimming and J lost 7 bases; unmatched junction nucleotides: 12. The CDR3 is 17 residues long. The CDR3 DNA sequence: TGCGCCAGCAGCCTTAGACTAGCGGGAGAGGTAGCATATACGCAGTATTTT. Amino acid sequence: CASSLRLAGEVAYTQYF.

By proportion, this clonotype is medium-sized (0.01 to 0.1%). The CDR3 is CATSALAESYNEQFF. CDR3 bases: TGTGCCACCAGTGCCCTAGCGGAATCCTACAATGAGCAGTTCTTC. V is TRBV24-1 and J is TRBJ2-1; 7 nucleotides align to TRBD2. The V segment lost 5 bases and the J segment 1 base; nucleotides outside the gene matches: 4. Germline lookup yields CDR1 KGHDR and CDR2 SFDVKD. The CDR3 loop spans 15 amino acids.

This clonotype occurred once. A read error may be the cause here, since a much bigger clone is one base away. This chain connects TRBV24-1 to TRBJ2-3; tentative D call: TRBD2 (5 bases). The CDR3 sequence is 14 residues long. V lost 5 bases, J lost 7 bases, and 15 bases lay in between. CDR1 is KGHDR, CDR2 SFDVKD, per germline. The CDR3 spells CATSGGTGKNTQYF. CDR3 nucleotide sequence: TGTGCCACCAGTGGGGGAACGGGAAAGAATACGCAGTATTTT.

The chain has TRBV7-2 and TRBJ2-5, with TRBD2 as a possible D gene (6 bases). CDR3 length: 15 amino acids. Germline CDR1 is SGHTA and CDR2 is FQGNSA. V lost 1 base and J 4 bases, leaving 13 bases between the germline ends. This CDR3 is CASSLDGRQRETQYF. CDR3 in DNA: TGTGCCAGCAGCTTAGATGGGAGGCAGAGAGAGACCCAGTACTTC. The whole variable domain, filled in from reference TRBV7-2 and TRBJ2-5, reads GAGVSQSPSNKVTEKGKDVELRCDPISGHTALYWYRQSLGQGLEFLIYFQGNSAPDKSGLPSDRFSAERTGGSVSTLTIQRTQQEDSAVYLCASSLDGRQRETQYFGPGTRLLVL.

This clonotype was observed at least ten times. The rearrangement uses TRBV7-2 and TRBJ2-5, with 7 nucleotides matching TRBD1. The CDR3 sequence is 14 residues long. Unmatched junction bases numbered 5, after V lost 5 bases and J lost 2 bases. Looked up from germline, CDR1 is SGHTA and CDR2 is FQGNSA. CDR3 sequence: CASSQGTAQETQYF. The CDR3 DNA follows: TGTGCCAGCAGCCAAGGGACAGCACAAGAGACCCAGTACTTC.

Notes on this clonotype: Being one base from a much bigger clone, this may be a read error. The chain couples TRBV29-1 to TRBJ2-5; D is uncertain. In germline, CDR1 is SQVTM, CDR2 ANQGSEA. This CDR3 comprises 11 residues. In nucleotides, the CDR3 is TGCAGCGTTAGTACCCAAGGGACCCAGTACTTC. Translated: CSVSTQGTQYF. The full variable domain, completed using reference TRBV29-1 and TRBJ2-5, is SAVISQKPSRDICQRGTSLTIQCQVDSQVTMMFWYRQQPGQSLTLIATANQGSEATYESGFVIDKFPISRPNLTFSTLTVSNMSPEDSSIYLCSVSTQGTQYFGPGTRLLVL.

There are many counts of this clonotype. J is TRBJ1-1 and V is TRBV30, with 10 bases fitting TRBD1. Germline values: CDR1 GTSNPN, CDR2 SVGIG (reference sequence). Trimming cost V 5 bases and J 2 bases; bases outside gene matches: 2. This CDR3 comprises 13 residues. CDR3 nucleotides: TGTGCCTGGGGGACAGGGGCAAACACTGAAGCTTTCTTT. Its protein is CAWGTGANTEAFF.

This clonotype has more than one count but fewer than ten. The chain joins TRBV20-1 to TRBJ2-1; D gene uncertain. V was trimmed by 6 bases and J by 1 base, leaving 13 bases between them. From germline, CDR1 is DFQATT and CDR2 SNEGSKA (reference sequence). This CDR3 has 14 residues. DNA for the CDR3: TGCAGTGCCCACTCATCCCTGTCCTACAATGAGCAGTTCTTC. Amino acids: CSAHSSLSYNEQFF.

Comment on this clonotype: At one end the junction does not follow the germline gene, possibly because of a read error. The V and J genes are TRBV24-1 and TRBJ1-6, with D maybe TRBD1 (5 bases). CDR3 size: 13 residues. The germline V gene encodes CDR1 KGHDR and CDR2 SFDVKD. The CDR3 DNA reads TGTGCCTCCAGCGGACACGCTAATTCACCCCTCCACTTT. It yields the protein CASSGHANSPLHF.

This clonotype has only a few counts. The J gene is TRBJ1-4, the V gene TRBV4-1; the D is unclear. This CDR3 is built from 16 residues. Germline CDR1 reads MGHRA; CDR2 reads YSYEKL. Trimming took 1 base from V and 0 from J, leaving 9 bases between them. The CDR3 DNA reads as TGCGCCAGCAGCCAAGGGACCGGAGCAACTAATGAAAAACTGTTTTTT. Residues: CASSQGTGATNEKLFF.

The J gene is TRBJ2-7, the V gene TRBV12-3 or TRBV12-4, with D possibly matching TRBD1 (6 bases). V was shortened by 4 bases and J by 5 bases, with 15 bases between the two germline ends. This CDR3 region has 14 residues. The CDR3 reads CASSSPDRGDEQYF. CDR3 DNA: TGTGCCAGCAGTTCCCCGGACAGAGGGGACGAGCAGTACTTC.

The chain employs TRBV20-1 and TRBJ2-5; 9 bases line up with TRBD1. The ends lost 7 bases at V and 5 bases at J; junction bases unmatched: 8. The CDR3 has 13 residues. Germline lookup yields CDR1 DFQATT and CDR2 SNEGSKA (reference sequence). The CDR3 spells CSGNRGQGETQYF. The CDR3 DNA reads TGCAGTGGGAACAGGGGGCAGGGGGAGACCCAGTACTTC.

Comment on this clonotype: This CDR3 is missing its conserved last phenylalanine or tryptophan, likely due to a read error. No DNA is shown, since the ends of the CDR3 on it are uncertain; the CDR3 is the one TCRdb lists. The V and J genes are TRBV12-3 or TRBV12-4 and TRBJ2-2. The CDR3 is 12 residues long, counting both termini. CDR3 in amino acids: CASSTNTGELSL.

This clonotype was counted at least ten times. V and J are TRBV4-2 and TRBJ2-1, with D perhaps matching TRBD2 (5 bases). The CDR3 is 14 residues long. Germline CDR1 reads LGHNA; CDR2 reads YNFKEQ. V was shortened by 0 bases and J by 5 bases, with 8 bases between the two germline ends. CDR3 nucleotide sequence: TGTGCCAGCAGCCAAGATCAACTAGACAATGAGCAGTTCTTC. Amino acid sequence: CASSQDQLDNEQFF.

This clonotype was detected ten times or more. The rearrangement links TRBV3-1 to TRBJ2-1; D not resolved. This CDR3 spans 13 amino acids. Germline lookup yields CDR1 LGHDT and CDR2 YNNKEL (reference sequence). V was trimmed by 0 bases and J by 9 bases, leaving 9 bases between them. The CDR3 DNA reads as TGTGCCAGCAGCCAAGAACTCTTGGCTGAGCAGTTCTTC. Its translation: CASSQELLAEQFF.

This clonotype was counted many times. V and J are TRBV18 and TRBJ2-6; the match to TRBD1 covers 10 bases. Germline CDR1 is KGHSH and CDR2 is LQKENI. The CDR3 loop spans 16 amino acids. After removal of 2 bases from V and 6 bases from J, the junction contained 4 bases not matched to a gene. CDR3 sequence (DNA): TGTGCCAGCTCACCAGCGACAGGGGGCAAGGCCAACGTCCTGACTTTC. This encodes CASSPATGGKANVLTF.

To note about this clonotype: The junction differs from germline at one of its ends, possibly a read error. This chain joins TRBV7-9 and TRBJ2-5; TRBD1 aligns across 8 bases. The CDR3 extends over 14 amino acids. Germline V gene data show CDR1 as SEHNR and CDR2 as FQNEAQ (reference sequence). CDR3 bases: TGTGCCAGCAGATCTACAGGGGGAGAAGAGAACCAGTACTTC. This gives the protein CASRSTGGEENQYF. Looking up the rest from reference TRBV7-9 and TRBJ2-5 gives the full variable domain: DTGVSQNPRHKITKRGQNVTFRCDPISEHNRLYWYRQTLGQGPEFLTYFQNEAQLEKSRLLSDRFSAERPKGSFSTLEIQRTEQGDSAMYLCASRSTGGEENQYFGPGTRLLVL.

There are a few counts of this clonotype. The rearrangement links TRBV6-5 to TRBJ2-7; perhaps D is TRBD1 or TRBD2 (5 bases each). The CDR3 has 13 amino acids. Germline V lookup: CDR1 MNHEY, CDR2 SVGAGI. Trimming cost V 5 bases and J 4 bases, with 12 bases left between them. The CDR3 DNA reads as TGTGCCAGCAGTCGGGGCAGGGATTACGAGCAGTACTTC. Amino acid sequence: CASSRGRDYEQYF.

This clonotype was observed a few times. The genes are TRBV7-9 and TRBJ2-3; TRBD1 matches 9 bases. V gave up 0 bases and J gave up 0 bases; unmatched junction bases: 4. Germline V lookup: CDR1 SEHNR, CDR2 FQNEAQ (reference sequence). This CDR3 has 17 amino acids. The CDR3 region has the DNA TGTGCCAGCAGCTTAGCGGGGACAGGGCCCAGCACAGATACGCAGTATTTT. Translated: CASSLAGTGPSTDTQYF.

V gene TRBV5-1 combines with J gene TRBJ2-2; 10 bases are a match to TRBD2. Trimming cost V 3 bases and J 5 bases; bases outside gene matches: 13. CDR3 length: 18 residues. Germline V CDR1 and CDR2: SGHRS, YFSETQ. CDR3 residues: CASSSVASGSHRTGELFF. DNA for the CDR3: TGCGCCAGCAGCTCGGTCGCTAGCGGGAGCCACAGGACCGGGGAGCTGTTTTTT.

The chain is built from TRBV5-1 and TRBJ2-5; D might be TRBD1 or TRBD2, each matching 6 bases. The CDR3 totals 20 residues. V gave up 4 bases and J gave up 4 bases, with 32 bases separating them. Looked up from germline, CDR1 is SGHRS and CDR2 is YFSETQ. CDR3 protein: CASSGTRAGLGGLRRETQYF. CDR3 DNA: TGCGCCAGCAGCGGGACACGGGCCGGCTTAGGGGGGTTAAGGCGAGAGACCCAGTACTTC.

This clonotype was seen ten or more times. The CDR3 DNA reads TGTGCCAGCAGCTTAGACGGTCAGGGGGACGGCTACACCTTC. As protein: CASSLDGQGDGYTF. The chain joins TRBV7-9 to TRBJ1-2, with 7 bases aligning to TRBD1. After removal of 1 base from V and 8 bases from J, the junction contained 7 bases not matched to a gene. Germline CDR1 is SEHNR and CDR2 is FQNEAQ (reference sequence). The CDR3 length is 14 residues.

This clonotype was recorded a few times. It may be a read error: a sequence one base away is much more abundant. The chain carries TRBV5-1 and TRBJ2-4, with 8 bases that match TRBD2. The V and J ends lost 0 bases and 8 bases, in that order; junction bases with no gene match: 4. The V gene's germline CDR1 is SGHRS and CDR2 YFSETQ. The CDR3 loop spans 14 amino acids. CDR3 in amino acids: CASSLGRGGDIQYF. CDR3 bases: TGCGCCAGCAGCTTGGGCCGGGGGGGGGACATTCAGTACTTC.

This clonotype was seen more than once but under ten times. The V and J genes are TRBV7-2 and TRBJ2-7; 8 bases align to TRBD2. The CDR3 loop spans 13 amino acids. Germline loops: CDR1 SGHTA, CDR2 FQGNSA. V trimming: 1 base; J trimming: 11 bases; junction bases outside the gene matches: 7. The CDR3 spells CASSLVRAGEKYF. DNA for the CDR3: TGTGCCAGCAGCTTAGTTCGAGCGGGAGAAAAGTACTTC.

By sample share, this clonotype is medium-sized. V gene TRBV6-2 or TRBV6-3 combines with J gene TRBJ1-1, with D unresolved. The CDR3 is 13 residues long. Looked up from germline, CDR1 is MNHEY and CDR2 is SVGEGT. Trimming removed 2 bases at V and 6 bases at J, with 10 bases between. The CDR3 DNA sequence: TGTGCCAGCAGTTACAGGACCCCTCCTGAAGCTTTCTTT. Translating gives CASSYRTPPEAFF.

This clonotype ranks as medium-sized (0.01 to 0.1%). Here the CDR3 DNA reads TGCGCCAGCAGCCCCGGGACTACCCAAGAGACCCAGTACTTC. This encodes CASSPGTTQETQYF. The genes are TRBV5-1 and TRBJ2-5; 7 bases are a match to TRBD2. Trimming cost V 4 bases and J 1 base; bases outside gene matches: 4. Per the germline V gene, CDR1 is SGHRS and CDR2 is YFSETQ. This CDR3 spans 14 amino acids.

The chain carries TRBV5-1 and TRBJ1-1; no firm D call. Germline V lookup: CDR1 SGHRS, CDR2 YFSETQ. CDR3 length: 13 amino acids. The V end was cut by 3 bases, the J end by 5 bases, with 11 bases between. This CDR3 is CASSSGLETEAFF. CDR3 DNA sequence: TGCGCCAGCAGCTCGGGATTGGAAACTGAAGCTTTCTTT. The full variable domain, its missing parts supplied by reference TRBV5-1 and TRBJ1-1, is KAGVTQTPRYLIKTRGQQVTLSCSPISGHRSVSWYQQTPGQGLQFLFEYFSETQRNKGNFPGRFSGRQFSNSRSEMNVSTLELGDSALYLCASSSGLETEAFFGQGTRLTVV.

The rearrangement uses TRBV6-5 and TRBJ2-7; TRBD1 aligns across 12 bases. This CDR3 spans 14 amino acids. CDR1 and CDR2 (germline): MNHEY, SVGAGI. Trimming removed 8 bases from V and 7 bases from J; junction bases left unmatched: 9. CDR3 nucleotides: TGTGCCAGCTCGAGGGGACAGGGGGCGAGTGAGCAGTACTTC. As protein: CASSRGQGASEQYF.

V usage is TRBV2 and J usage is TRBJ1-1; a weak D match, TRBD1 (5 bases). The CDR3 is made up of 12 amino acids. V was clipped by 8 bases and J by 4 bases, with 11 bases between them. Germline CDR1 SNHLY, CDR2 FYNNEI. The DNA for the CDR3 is TGTGCCAGCGGGGGGTTAAGCACTGAAGCTTTCTTT. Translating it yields CASGGLSTEAFF.